This TCR beta chain was captured by sequencing in a study of human T cells and chemical hapten exposure. At the level of the study: Per-sample TCR yield variation was attributed mainly to small pooled library volume differences.

Germline V gene data show CDR1 as MDHEN and CDR2 as SYDVKM. V dropped 7 bases and J dropped 7; count of bases not matched to a gene: 16. The CDR3 spans 16 residues. This clonotype has a count of ten or more. TCRdb re-called the RACE reads with MiXCR, one entry per CDR3 protein. Here the sample spans a few hundred thousand distinct CDR3 sequences, around 5.5% being singletons. Time point meaning: pre-sensitization, week 0. Specified treatment: therapeutic diphenylcyclopropenone sensitization with weekly scalp DPC. The input for sequencing was whole blood, taken in connection with sensitization to the hapten diphenylcyclopropenone (DPC). The sequence was collected from a woman aged 18-29 years with alopecia areata. Some clones in this sample may be carry-over from other donors' samples. The chain uses TRBV28 and TRBJ2-7, with 10 bases lining up with TRBD1. The CDR3 DNA follows: TGTGCCAGCATCCAACCCTGGGGACAGGGGAGCGGGGAGCAGTACTTC. Translating it yields CASIQPWGQGSGEQYF.